Described below is a single T cell receptor (beta chain) sequence and its context. Its antigen is not identified. The sample originates from a study of cytomegalovirus exposure and HLA in healthy donors. Study-level findings and limits: Most CMV-associated TCR beta chains were later found to appear HLA-restricted. CMV serostatus was the only recorded immune exposure for donors. Sequencing depth roughly uniform across donors was assumed in presence/absence analyses. Later work found that TCR association rates differed between HLA loci; DRB1 had the most and HLA-C the fewest.

Vbeta (60) and Jbeta (13) primers were used in the PCR. The repertoire was sequenced with immunoSEQ multiplex PCR; TCRdb's copy has only in-frame clones and lacks some. The sample records 35,000 to 55,000 clones, roughly 69% being singletons. The germline gives CDR1 MGHDK, CDR2 SYGVNS. CDR3 length: 14 residues. V lost 3 bases and J 4 bases, leaving 11 bases between the germline ends. The sequenced material came from PBMCs. The TCR was taken from a young woman in good health and CMV-seronegative. V gene TRBV25-1 combines with J gene TRBJ2-3; D is possibly TRBD1 (6 bases). The CDR3 protein is CASSDPGQPDTQYF. The CDR3 coding sequence is TGTGCCAGCAGTGATCCGGGACAACCAGATACGCAGTATTTT.